The clone carrying this T cell receptor beta chain was found many times. Its antigen is undetermined. Trimming cost V 1 base and J 0 bases, with 16 bases left between them. In germline, CDR1 is LGHDT, CDR2 YNNKEL (reference sequence). CDR3 length equals 18 residues. This specimen comes from a study of response to subunit inactivated influenza vaccine. Study-level points and caveats: The authors suggested that every seasonal influenza vaccination recruits few new T cells.

Using its own MiXCR run on the RT-PCR reads, TCRdb lists one record per CDR3 protein. The sample yields about 520,000 distinct CDR3 sequences, around 7.7% seen once. This TCR was sampled from a man aged 50-75 years who received an inactivated influenza vaccine. The V and J genes are TRBV3-1 and TRBJ2-1; tentative D call: TRBD1 (5 bases). The source material was PBMCs from blood, sampled less than 30 months after vaccination. The CDR3 bases are TGTGCCAGCAGCCAAGGTCGACAGTCTCCATTCTCCTACAATGAGCAGTTCTTC. This codes for CASSQGRQSPFSYNEQFF.